Given below is one T cell receptor (beta chain) in context. Antigen: not known. The authors made TCR beta libraries by quantitative 5'-RACE with molecular barcodes. TCRdb passed the 5' RACE reads through MiXCR, listing each CDR3 protein once. The table shows a few hundred thousand distinct CDR3 sequences, with around 22% occurring only once. This record belongs to a study of CD8 T cells in ankylosing spondylitis. The CDR3 has 13 residues. Germline V gene lookup returns CDR1 SGHRS and CDR2 YFSETQ. Trimming at V came to 2 bases and at J to 9 bases, leaving 2 bases not matched to a gene. Study conclusions and caveats: Seven to nine highly homologous variants made up a TCR beta motif that seemed to typify ankylosing spondylitis blood. Previously reported in reactive arthritis synovial fluid and blood were some of the motif variants.

Sample: blood, either unsorted or a sorted T cell fraction (not recorded which). This chain uses TRBV5-1 with TRBJ2-2, with 9 bases aligning to TRBD1. This TCR derives from a male donor with ankylosing spondylitis. The CDR3 DNA follows: TGCGCCAGCAGCTTCGGACAGGGGAGGGAGCTGTTTTTT. Translating it yields CASSFGQGRELFF.